This record covers a single TCR beta chain. As processed by the authors: Amplification from reference gene primers served as the basis for estimated nucleated cell counts. Sequencing was performed with immunoSEQ multiplex PCR; in TCRdb, only in-frame clones are kept and a portion is missing. D and trimming were read from the DNA, whereas the V and J calls and clone size are those reported in that table. The data show 200,000 or so clones, with around four fifths seen just once and 10% held by the top ten. Patients from Seattle were sampled longitudinally, starting during active infection. The record originates from a study of blood T cell repertoires in COVID-19. For the study at large: Acute-phase and convalescent COVID-19 samples originated in the United States, Italy and Spain. Sample material is recorded as cDNA or gDNA derived from T cells, B-cell-depleted T cells, or PBMCs.

Germline loops: CDR1 MNHEY, CDR2 SMNVEV (reference sequence). The V end was cut by 2 bases, the J end by 5 bases, with 9 bases between. The CDR3 totals 13 residues. The TCR originated in a woman over 75 with COVID-19, enrolled during active disease. Input material: peripheral blood. The genes are TRBV27 and TRBJ1-2; D is perhaps TRBD1 (5 bases). CDR3 in DNA: TGTGCCAGCAGTTTAGACAGATGGTATGGCTACACCTTC. It yields the protein CASSLDRWYGYTF.